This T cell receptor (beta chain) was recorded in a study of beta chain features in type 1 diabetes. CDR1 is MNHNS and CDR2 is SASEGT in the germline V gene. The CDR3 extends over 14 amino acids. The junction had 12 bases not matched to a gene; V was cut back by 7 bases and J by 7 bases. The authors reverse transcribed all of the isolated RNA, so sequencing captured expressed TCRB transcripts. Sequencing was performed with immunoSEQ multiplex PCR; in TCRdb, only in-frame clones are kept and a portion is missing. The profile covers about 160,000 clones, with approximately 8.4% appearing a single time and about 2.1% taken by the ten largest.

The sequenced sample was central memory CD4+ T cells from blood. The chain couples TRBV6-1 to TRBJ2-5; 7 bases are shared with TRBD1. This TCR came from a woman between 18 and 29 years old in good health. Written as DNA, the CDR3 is TGTGCCAGCAATGACCTCCAGGGGACAGCGACCCAGTACTTC. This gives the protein CASNDLQGTATQYF.